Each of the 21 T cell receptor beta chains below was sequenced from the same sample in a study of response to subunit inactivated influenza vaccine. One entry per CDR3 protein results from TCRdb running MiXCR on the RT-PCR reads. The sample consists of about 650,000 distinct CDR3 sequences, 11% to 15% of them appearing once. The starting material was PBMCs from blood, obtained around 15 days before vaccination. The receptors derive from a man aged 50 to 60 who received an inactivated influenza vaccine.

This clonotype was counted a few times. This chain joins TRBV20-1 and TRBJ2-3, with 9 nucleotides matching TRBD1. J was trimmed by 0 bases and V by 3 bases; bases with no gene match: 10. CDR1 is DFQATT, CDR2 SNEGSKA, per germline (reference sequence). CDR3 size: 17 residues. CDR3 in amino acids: CSASLLPGTGSTDTQYF. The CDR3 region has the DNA TGCAGTGCTAGTTTGCTCCCGGGGACAGGGAGCACAGATACGCAGTATTTT.

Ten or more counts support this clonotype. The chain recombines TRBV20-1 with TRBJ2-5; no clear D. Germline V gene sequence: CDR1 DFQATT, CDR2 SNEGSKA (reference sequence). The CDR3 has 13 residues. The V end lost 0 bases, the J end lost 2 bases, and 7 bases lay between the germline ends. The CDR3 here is CSAREPGQETQYF. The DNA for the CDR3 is TGCAGTGCTAGAGAGCCAGGTCAAGAGACCCAGTACTTC.

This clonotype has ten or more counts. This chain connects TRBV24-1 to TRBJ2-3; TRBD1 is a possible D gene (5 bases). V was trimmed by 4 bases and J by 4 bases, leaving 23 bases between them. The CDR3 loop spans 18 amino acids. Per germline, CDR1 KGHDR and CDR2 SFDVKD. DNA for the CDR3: TGTGCCACCAGTGACACCCGGCAGGGTAGAAACCAAGCAGATACGCAGTATTTT. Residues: CATSDTRQGRNQADTQYF.

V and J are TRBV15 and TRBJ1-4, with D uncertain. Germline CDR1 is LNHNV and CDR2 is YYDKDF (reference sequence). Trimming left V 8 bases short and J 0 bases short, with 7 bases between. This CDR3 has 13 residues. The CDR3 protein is CATSRATNEKLFF. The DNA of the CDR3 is TGTGCCACCTCACGTGCAACTAATGAAAAACTGTTTTTT.

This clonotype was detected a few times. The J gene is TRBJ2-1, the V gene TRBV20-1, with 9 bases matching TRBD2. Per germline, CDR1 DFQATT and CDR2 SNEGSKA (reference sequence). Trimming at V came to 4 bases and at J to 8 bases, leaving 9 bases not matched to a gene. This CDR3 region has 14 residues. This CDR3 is CSANLAGEVHEQFF. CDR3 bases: TGCAGTGCTAATTTAGCGGGAGAGGTCCATGAGCAGTTCTTC.

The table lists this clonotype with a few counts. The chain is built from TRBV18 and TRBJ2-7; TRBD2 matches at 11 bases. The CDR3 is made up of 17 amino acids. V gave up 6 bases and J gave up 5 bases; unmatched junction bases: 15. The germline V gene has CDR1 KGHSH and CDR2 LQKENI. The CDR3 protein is CASSPSSASGRSHEQYF. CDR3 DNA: TGTGCCAGCTCCCCATCGTCGGCTAGCGGGAGGTCCCACGAGCAGTACTTC.

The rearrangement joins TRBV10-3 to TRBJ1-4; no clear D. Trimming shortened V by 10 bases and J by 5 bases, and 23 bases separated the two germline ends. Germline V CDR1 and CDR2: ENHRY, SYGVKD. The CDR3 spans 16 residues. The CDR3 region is CATGRLWTDQNEKLFF. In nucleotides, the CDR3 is TGTGCCACCGGCAGACTTTGGACGGACCAAAATGAAAAACTGTTTTTT.

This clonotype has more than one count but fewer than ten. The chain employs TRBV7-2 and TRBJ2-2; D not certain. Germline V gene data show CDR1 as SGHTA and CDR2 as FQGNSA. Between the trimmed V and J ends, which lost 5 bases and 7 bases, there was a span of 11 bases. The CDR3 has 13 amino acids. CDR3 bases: TGTGCCAGCAGCCAAACCTGGGACGGGGAGCTGTTTTTT. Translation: CASSQTWDGELFF.

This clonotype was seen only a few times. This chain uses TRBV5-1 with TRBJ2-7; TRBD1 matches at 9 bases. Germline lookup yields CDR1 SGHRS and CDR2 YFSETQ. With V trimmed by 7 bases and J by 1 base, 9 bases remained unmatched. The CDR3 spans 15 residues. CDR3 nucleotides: TGCGCCAGCCGACCACCGGGACAGGGATCCTACGAGCAGTACTTC. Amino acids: CASRPPGQGSYEQYF.

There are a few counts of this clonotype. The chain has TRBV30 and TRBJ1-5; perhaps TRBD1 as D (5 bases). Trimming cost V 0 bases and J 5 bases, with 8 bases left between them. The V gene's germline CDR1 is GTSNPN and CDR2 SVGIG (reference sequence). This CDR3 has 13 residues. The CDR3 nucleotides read TGTGCCTGGAGTGTACAAGGGGATCAGCCCCAGCATTTT. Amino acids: CAWSVQGDQPQHF.

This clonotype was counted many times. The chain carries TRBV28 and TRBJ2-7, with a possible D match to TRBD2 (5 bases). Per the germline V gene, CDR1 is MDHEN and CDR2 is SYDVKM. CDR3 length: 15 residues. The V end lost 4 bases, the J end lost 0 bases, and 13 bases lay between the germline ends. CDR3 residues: CASSSAESGSYEQYF. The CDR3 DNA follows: TGTGCCAGCAGTTCCGCTGAGAGCGGCTCCTACGAGCAGTACTTC.

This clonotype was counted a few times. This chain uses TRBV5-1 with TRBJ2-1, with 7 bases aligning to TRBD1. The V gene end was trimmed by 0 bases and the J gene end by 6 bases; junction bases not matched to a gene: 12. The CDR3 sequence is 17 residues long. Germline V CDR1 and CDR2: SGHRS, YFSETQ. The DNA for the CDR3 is TGCGCCAGCAGCTTGGAACAGGGGAGACAGGCAGGCAATGAGCAGTTCTTC. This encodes CASSLEQGRQAGNEQFF.

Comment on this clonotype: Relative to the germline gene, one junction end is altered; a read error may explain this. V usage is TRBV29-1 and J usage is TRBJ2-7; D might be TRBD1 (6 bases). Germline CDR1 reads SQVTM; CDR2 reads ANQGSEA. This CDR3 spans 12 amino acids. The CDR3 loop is CSGQANSYELYF. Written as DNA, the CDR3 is TGCAGCGGACAGGCGAACTCCTACGAGCTGTACTTC.

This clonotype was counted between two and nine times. This CDR3 reads CASSTTTREKLFF. Written as DNA, the CDR3 is TGTGCCAGCTCAACCACAACACGTGAAAAACTGTTTTTT. The chain is built from TRBV12-3 or TRBV12-4 and TRBJ1-4; D is ambiguous. V lost 8 bases and J lost 7, with 14 bases in between. The CDR3 has 13 residues.

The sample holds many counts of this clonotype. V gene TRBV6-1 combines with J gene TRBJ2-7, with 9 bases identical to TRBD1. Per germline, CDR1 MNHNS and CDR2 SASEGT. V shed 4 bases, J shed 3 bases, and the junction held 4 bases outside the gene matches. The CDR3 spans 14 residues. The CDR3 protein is CASSAGQGFYEQYF. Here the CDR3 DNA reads TGTGCCAGCAGTGCGGGACAGGGATTCTACGAGCAGTACTTC.

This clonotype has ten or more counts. CDR3 nucleotides: TGTGCCAGCAGCTTAGGCGGCCGGCAGGAGCAGTACTTC. This translates into CASSLGGRQEQYF. This sequence joins TRBV7-2 and TRBJ2-7; unclear D gene. The germline V gene has CDR1 SGHTA and CDR2 FQGNSA. The CDR3 spans 13 residues. V was trimmed by 1 base and J by 7 bases, leaving 11 bases between them.

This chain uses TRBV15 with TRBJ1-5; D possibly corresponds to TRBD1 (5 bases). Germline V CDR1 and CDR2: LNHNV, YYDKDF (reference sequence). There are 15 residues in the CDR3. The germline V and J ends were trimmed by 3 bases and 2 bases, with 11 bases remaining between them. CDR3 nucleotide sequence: TGTGCCACCAGCAGCGGGGGTAGTGGCAATCAGCCCCAGCATTTT. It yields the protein CATSSGGSGNQPQHF.

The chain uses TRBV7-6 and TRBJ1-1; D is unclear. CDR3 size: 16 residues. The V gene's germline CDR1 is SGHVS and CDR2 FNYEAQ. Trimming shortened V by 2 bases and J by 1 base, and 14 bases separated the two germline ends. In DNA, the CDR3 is TGTGCCAGCAGCTTACGGTCCCTACAGCGGAACACTGAAGCTTTCTTT. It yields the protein CASSLRSLQRNTEAFF. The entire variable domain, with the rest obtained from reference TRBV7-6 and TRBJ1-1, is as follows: GAGVSQSPRYKVTKRGQDVALRCDPISGHVSLYWYRQALGQGPEFLTYFNYEAQQDKSGLPNDRFSAERPEGSISTLTIQRTEQRDSAMYRCASSLRSLQRNTEAFFGQGTRLTVV.

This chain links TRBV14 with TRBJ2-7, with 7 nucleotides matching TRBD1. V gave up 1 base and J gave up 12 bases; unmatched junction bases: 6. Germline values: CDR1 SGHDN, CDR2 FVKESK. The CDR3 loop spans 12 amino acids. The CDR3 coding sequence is TGTGCCAGCAGCCAAGTTCCGGGACAGTCGTACTTC. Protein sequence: CASSQVPGQSYF.

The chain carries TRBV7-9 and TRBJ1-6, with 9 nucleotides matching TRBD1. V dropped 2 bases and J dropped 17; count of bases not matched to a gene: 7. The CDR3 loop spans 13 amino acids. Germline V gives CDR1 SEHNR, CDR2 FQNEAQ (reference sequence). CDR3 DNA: TGTGCCAGCAGCTTACCGGGACAGGGTATCTTCCACTTT. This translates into CASSLPGQGIFHF.

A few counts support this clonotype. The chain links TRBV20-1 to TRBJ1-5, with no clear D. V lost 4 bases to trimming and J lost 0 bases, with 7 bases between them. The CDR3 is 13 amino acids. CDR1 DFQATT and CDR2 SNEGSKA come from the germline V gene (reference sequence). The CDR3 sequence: CSATKNSNQPQHF. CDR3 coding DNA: TGCAGTGCTACGAAGAATAGCAATCAGCCCCAGCATTTT.